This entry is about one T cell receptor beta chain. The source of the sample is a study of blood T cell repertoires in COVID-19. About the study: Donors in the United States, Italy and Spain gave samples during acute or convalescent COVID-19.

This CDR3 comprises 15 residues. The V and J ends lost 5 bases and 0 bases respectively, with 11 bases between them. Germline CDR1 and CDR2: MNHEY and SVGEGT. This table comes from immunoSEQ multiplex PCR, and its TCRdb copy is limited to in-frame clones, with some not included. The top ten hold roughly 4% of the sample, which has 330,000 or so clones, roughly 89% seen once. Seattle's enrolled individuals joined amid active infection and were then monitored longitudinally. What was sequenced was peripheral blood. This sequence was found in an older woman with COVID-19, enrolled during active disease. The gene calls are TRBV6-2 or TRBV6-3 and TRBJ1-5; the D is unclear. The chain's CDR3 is CASSPGVYSNQPQHF. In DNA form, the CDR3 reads TGTGCCAGCAGTCCCGGGGTTTATAGCAATCAGCCCCAGCATTTT.